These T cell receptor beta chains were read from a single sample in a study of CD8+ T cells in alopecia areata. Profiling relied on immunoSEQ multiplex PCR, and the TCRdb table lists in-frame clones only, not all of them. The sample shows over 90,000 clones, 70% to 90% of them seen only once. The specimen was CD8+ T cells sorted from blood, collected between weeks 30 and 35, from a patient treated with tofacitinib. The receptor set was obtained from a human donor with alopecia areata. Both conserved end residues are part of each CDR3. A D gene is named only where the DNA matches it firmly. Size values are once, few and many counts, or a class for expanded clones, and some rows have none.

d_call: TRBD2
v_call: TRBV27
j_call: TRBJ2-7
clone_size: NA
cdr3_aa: CASSLRTSGYEQYF
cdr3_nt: TGTGCCAGCAGTTTAAGGACTAGCGGCTACGAGCAGTACTTC

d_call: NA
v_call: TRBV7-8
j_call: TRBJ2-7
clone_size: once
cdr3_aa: CASSLGPGYPYEQYF
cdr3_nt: TGTGCCAGCAGCTTAGGACCAGGGTACCCCTACGAGCAGTACTTC

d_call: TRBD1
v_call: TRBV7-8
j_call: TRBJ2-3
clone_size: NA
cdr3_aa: CASRFPGQGTDTQYF
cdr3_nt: TGTGCCAGCAGGTTCCCGGGACAGGGCACAGATACGCAGTATTTT

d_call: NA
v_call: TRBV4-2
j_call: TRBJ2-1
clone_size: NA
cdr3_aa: CASSHAFFSENNEQFF
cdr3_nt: TGTGCCAGCAGCCATGCCTTCTTCAGCGAGAACAATGAGCAGTTCTTC

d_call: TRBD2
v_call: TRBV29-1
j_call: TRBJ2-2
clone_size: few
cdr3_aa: CSVDGGRASGELFF
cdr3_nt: TGCAGCGTTGATGGCGGGAGGGCTTCCGGGGAGCTGTTTTTT

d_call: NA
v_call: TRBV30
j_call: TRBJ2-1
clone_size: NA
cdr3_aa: CAWSQVGLPISYNEQFF
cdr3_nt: TGTGCCTGGAGTCAAGTAGGACTTCCGATATCCTACAATGAGCAGTTCTTC

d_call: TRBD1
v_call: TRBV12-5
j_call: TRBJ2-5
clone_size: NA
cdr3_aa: CASVLQTGGWETQYF
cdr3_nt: TGTGCTAGTGTCTTACAAACAGGGGGCTGGGAGACCCAGTACTTC

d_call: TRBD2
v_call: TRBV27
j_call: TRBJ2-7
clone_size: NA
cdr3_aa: CASSLSALAGGEQYF
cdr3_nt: TGTGCCAGCAGTTTATCGGCTCTAGCGGGAGGCGAGCAGTACTTC

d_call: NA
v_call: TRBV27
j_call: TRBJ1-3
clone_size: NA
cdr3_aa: CASSPSAHSGNTIYF
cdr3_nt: TGTGCCAGCAGCCCCTCGGCGCACTCTGGAAACACCATATATTTT

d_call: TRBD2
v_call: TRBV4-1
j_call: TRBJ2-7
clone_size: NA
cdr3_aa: CASGGDSYEQYF
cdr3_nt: TGCGCCTCTGGGGGGGATTCCTACGAGCAGTACTTC

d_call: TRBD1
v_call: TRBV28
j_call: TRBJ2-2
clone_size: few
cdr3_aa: CATDRGLGTGELFF
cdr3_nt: TGTGCCACCGACAGGGGGCTCGGCACCGGGGAGCTGTTTTTT

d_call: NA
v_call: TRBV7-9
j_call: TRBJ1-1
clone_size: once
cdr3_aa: CASSLVLGDTEAFF
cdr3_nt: TGTGCCAGCAGCTTAGTTCTTGGGGACACTGAAGCTTTCTTT

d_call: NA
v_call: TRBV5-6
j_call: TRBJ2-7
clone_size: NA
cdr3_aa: CASSLDPGASSYEQYF
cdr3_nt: TGTGCCAGCAGCTTGGATCCGGGGGCTTCCTCCTACGAGCAGTACTTC

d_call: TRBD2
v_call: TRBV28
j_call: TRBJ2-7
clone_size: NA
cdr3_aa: CASSLSTSATYEQYF
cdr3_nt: TGTGCCAGCAGTTTGTCGACTAGCGCTACCTACGAGCAGTACTTC

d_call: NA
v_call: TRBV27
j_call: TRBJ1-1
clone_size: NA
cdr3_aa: CASSLVTGKILEAFF
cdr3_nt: TGTGCCAGCAGTTTGGTCACAGGGAAAATACTTGAAGCTTTCTTT

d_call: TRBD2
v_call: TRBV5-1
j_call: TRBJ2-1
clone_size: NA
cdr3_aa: CASSLGLGGRAWDEQFF
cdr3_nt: TGCGCCAGCAGCTTGGGTTTAGGCGGGAGGGCCTGGGATGAGCAGTTCTTC

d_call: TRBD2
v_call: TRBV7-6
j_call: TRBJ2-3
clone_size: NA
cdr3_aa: CASSVRLAGGPDTQYF
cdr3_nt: TGTGCCAGCAGCGTCCGACTAGCGGGGGGGCCAGATACGCAGTATTTT

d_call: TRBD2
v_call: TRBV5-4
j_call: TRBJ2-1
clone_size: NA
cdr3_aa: CASSSGTSSYNEQFF
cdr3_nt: TGTGCCAGCAGCTCCGGGACTAGCTCCTACAATGAGCAGTTCTTC

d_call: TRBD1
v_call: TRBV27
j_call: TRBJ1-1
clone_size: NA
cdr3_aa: CASSSTTGVMNTEAFF
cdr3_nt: TGTGCCAGCAGTTCCACGACAGGGGTCATGAACACTGAAGCTTTCTTT

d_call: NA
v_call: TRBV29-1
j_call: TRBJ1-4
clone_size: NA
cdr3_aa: CSVYVEKLFF
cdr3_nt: TGCAGCGTTTACGTAGAAAAACTGTTTTTT

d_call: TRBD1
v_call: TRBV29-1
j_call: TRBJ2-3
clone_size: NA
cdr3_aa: CSVPGGHRADTQYF
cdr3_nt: TGCAGCGTCCCAGGGGGCCACCGGGCAGATACGCAGTATTTT

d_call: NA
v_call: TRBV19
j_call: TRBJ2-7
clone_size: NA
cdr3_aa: CASSGNRNEQYF
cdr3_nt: TGTGCCAGTAGTGGTAACAGGAACGAGCAGTACTTC

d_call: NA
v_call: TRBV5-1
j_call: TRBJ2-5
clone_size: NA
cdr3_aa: CASSPQGEEGETQYF
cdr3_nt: TGCGCCAGCAGCCCACAGGGTGAGGAGGGGGAGACCCAGTACTTC

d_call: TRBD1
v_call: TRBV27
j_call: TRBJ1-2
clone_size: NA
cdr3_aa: CASSSRDSPYGYTF
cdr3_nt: TGTGCCAGCAGCTCCCGGGACAGTCCTTATGGCTACACCTTC

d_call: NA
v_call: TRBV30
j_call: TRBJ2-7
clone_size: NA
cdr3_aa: CAWSVAYEQYF
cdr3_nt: TGTGCCTGGAGTGTAGCTTACGAGCAGTACTTC

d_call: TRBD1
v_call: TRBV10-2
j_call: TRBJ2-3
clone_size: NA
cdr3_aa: CASQDRGPQGQYF
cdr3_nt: TGCGCCAGCCAGGACAGGGGTCCTCAGGGGCAGTATTTT

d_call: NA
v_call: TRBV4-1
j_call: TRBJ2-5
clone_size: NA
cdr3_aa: CASSQAPAEETQYF
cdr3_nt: TGCGCCAGCAGCCAAGCCCCAGCGGAAGAGACCCAGTACTTC

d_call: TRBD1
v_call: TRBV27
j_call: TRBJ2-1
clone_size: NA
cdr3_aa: CASSTGTGGYDEQFF
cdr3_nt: TGTGCCAGCAGTACCGGGACAGGGGGGTACGATGAGCAGTTCTTC

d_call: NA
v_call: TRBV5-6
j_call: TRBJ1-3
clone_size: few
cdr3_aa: CASSSTGNTIYF
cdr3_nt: TGTGCCAGCAGCTCGACAGGAAACACCATATATTTT

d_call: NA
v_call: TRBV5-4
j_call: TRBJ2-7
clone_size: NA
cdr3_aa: CASSTTGLRAGYAYEQYF
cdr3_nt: TGTGCCAGCAGCACAACAGGGCTCCGGGCGGGTTACGCCTACGAGCAGTACTTC

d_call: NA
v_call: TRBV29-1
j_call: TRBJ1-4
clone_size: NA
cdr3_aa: CSVEEGLNEKLLF
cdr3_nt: TGCAGCGTTGAGGAGGGGCTTAATGAAAAACTGCTTTTT

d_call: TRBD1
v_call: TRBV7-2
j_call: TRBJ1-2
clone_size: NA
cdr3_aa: CASSLGDRPYGYTF
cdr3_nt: TGTGCCAGCAGCTTAGGGGACAGACCATATGGCTACACCTTC

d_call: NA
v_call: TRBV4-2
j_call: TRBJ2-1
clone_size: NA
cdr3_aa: CASSQESRDLYNEQFF
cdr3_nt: TGTGCCAGCAGCCAAGAGTCGCGAGACCTTTACAATGAGCAGTTCTTC

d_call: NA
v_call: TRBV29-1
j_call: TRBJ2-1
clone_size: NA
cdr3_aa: CSGDLTGNNEQFF
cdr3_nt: TGCAGCGGTGACTTAACCGGAAACAATGAGCAGTTCTTC

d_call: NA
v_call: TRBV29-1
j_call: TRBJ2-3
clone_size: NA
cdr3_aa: CSVVFESDTQYF
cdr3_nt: TGCAGCGTTGTGTTTGAATCAGATACGCAGTATTTT

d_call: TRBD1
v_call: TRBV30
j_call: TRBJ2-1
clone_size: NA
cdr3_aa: CAWSGQGANEQFF
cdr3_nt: TGTGCCTGGAGTGGACAGGGGGCAAATGAGCAGTTCTTC

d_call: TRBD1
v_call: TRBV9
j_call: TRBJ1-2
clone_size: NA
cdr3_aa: CASRDRVYGYTF
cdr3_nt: TGTGCCAGCCGGGACAGGGTCTATGGCTACACCTTC